This T cell receptor (beta chain) was retrieved from a study of control samples from healthy donors and cancer patients. Produced via immunoSEQ multiplex PCR; TCRdb's table is partial and in-frame only. This repertoire shows 95,000 to 150,000 clones, roughly nine tenths found once; its top ten account for approximately 8%. Germline-derived CDR1 and CDR2 are WNHNN and SYGVQD (reference sequence). Trimming pared 6 bases from V and 2 bases from J, leaving 7 bases between. CDR3 length: 13 residues. The receptor's source is a woman between 18 and 29 years old in good health. Sequencing used blood. The V gene is TRBV10-1, the J gene TRBJ2-2; no definite D call. CDR3 nucleotide sequence: TGCGCCAGCAGGGCTTCCAACACCGGGGAGCTGTTTTTT. The encoded protein is CASRASNTGELFF.